Shown below are 14 T cell receptor beta chains from a single sample sequenced in a study of sequential checkpoint blockade in melanoma. Documented treatment: randomized to nivolumab then ipilimumab (arm A) or the reverse (arm B). Using immunoSEQ multiplex PCR, the repertoire was profiled, and TCRdb retains in-frame clones only, with some absent. In the table there are about 40,000 clones, 86% of which are singletons. The sequencing used CD8+ T cells sorted from blood (inferred from file names), collected from a patient given nivolumab and ipilimumab in sequence. These receptors all come from a human donor with melanoma.

The chain employs TRBV4-3 and TRBJ1-2, with D maybe TRBD1 (5 bases). CDR3 size: 17 residues. Germline-derived CDR1 and CDR2 are LGHNA and YSLEER. V lost 0 bases and J lost 5, with 19 bases in between. Here the CDR3 reads CASSQDRGGALRYGYTF. The DNA of the CDR3 is TGCGCCAGCAGCCAAGATAGAGGAGGGGCCCTTCGGTATGGCTACACCTTC.

V gene TRBV13 combines with J gene TRBJ2-1; 11 bases are a match to TRBD2. CDR3 size: 16 residues. Germline values: CDR1 PRHDT, CDR2 FYEKMQ (reference sequence). With 5 bases clipped from V and 7 bases from J, the junction kept 10 bases outside the gene matches. The CDR3 DNA follows: TGTGCCAGCAGCCTCCTGACTAGCGGGACCACAAATGAGCAGTTCTTC. It translates to CASSLLTSGTTNEQFF. The full variable domain, its missing parts supplied by reference TRBV13 and TRBJ2-1, is AAGVIQSPRHLIKEKRETATLKCYPIPRHDTVYWYQQGPGQDPQFLISFYEKMQSDKGSIPDRFSAQQFSDYHSELNMSSLELGDSALYFCASSLLTSGTTNEQFFGPGTRLTVL.

The chain carries TRBV27 and TRBJ2-6; D perhaps matches TRBD1 (6 bases). Trimming took 5 bases from V and 4 from J, leaving 9 bases between them. Germline V gives CDR1 MNHEY, CDR2 SMNVEV (reference sequence). The CDR3 loop spans 14 amino acids. CDR3 sequence (DNA): TGTGCCAGCAGTACAGGGTCCGGGGCCAACGTCCTGACTTTC. Its translation is CASSTGSGANVLTF.

The chain has TRBV4-2 and TRBJ2-1; D may be TRBD2 (5 bases). The CDR3 has 14 amino acids. The germline gives CDR1 LGHNA, CDR2 YNFKEQ. Trimming cost V 1 base and J 4 bases, with 8 bases left between them. The CDR3 nucleotides read TGTGCCAGCAGCCAAGGCGAGGGATACAATGAGCAGTTCTTC. Protein: CASSQGEGYNEQFF.

J is TRBJ2-1 and V is TRBV9, with 13 bases that match TRBD2. The CDR3 extends over 19 amino acids. Per germline, CDR1 SGDLS and CDR2 YYNGEE. Trimming took 0 bases from V and 3 from J; bases not matched to a gene: 9. The DNA of the CDR3 is TGTGCCAGCAGCGTAGCTGGACTAGCGGGAGATGGTTACTACAATGAGCAGTTCTTC. It encodes CASSVAGLAGDGYYNEQFF.

The rearrangement uses TRBV27 and TRBJ1-4; unclear D gene. This CDR3 comprises 17 residues. From germline, CDR1 is MNHEY and CDR2 SMNVEV (reference sequence). Trimming removed 5 bases from V and 2 bases from J, with 18 bases in between. The CDR3 sequence: CASSVTAPAGTNEKLFF. CDR3 coding DNA: TGTGCCAGCAGTGTGACCGCCCCCGCCGGGACTAATGAAAAACTGTTTTTT. Full variable domain (rest looked up from reference TRBV27 and TRBJ1-4): EAQVTQNPRYLITVTGKKLTVTCSQNMNHEYMSWYRQDPGLGLRQIYYSMNVEVTDKGDVPEGYKVSRKEKRNFPLILESPSPNQTSLYFCASSVTAPAGTNEKLFFGSGTQLSVL.

The rearrangement uses TRBV7-9 and TRBJ2-7; TRBD2 aligns across 8 bases. The CDR3 sequence is 14 residues long. Germline assignment: CDR1 SEHNR and CDR2 FQNEAQ (reference sequence). Germline trimming cut 5 bases from V and 3 bases from J; bases unmatched to any gene: 6. This CDR3 reads CASSPPAGGYEQYF. The CDR3 nucleotides are TGTGCCAGCAGCCCCCCGGCGGGGGGCTACGAGCAGTACTTC.

This chain connects TRBV11-2 to TRBJ1-3; TRBD1 might be the D (5 bases). The CDR3 contains 15 residues. The germline gives CDR1 SGHAT, CDR2 FQNNGV. Between the trimmed V and J ends, which lost 4 bases and 0 bases, there was a span of 10 bases. The DNA of the CDR3 is TGTGCCAGCAGCTATAGCGGGACCTCTGGAAACACCATATATTTT. Translated, it gives CASSYSGTSGNTIYF.

This clone was seen a handful of times. V and J are TRBV7-9 and TRBJ2-1; 12 positions agree with TRBD2. Looked up from germline, CDR1 is SEHNR and CDR2 is FQNEAQ (reference sequence). The CDR3 totals 15 residues. The V and J ends lost 1 base and 5 bases, in that order; junction bases with no gene match: 0. CDR3 sequence: CASSLGTSGNNEQFF. The CDR3 DNA is TGTGCCAGCAGCTTAGGGACTAGCGGGAACAATGAGCAGTTCTTC. The whole variable domain, remainder taken from reference TRBV7-9 and TRBJ2-1, is DTGVSQNPRHKITKRGQNVTFRCDPISEHNRLYWYRQTLGQGPEFLTYFQNEAQLEKSRLLSDRFSAERPKGSFSTLEIQRTEQGDSAMYLCASSLGTSGNNEQFFGPGTRLTVL.

This clone has just one count. The chain recombines TRBV9 with TRBJ2-3, with 14 bases fitting TRBD2. V lost 5 bases, J lost 14 bases, and 13 bases stayed unmatched. This CDR3 contains 15 residues. CDR1 is SGDLS, CDR2 YYNGEE, per germline. CDR3 coding DNA: TGTGCCAGCAGTTTGGGGGGGACTAGCGGGAGACCCCGGTATTTT. This codes for CASSLGGTSGRPRYF. Full variable domain (rest looked up from reference TRBV9 and TRBJ2-3): DSGVTQTPKHLITATGQRVTLRCSPRSGDLSVYWYQQSLDQGLQFLIQYYNGEERAKGNILERFSAQQFPDLHSELNLSSLELGDSALYFCASSLGGTSGRPRYFGPGTRLTVL.

This clone was counted between two and nine times. CDR3 amino acids: CASSQGLNYEQYV. CDR3 coding DNA: TGTGCCAGCAGCCAAGGACTGAACTACGAGCAGTACGTC. This chain connects TRBV14 to TRBJ2-7, with no clear D. Trimming left V 1 base short and J 3 bases short, with 7 bases between. This CDR3 spans 13 amino acids. From germline, CDR1 is SGHDN and CDR2 FVKESK.

The chain employs TRBV27 and TRBJ1-1; tentatively, D is TRBD1 (5 bases). Trimming removed 2 bases from V and 11 bases from J, with 15 bases in between. The CDR3 length is 13 residues. Germline V gene data show CDR1 as MNHEY and CDR2 as SMNVEV (reference sequence). In nucleotides, the CDR3 is TGTGCCAGCAGTTTAGGGGGACCTAGCGAGGCTTTCTTT. This gives the protein CASSLGGPSEAFF.

The V gene is TRBV9, the J gene TRBJ1-3; D ambiguous. This CDR3 comprises 14 residues. The V and J ends lost 3 bases and 3 bases respectively, with 10 bases between them. The V gene's germline CDR1 is SGDLS and CDR2 YYNGEE. CDR3 amino acids: CASSAPVGGNTIYF. The CDR3 bases are TGTGCCAGCAGCGCCCCGGTCGGTGGAAACACCATATATTTT.

This chain links TRBV7-9 with TRBJ2-2; D is possibly TRBD2 (5 bases). The germline CDR1 and CDR2 sequences are SEHNR and FQNEAQ (reference sequence). With 6 bases removed from V and 7 bases from J, the gap between germline ends came to 21 bases. The CDR3 extends over 16 amino acids. In DNA, the CDR3 is TGTGCCAGCAGATCGATCAGTCTAGCCGGTTTCGGGGAGCTGTTTTTT. It codes for CASRSISLAGFGELFF.